Sequencing of this T cell receptor (beta chain) was carried out in a study of technical replicates of blood from a few donors. The germline V gene encodes CDR1 SGHRS and CDR2 YFSETQ. The junction had 5 bases not matched to a gene; V was cut back by 3 bases and J by 2 bases. This CDR3 contains 16 residues. Sequencing was performed with immunoSEQ multiplex PCR; in TCRdb, only in-frame clones are kept and a portion is missing. The sample holds 65,000 to 75,000 clones, approximately 84% seen once. The chain recombines TRBV5-1 with TRBJ1-1; 12 bases align to TRBD1. This clonotype was sampled from a human donor in good health. Some clones in this sample may be carry-over from other donors' samples. Sequenced sample: PBMCs. The CDR3: CASSSPGQGANTEAFF. The CDR3 nucleotides read TGCGCCAGCAGCTCTCCGGGACAGGGGGCCAACACTGAAGCTTTCTTT.